Detailed here is one TCR beta chain. Its matching antigen is unknown. These data are taken from a study of blood T cells in healthy people across ages. A second PCR of roughly 6 to 12 cycles used a sample-barcoded 5' primer and a J-beta primer mix. TCRdb ran MiXCR on the 5' RACE reads and lists one entry per CDR3 protein. The sample has about 1.8 million distinct CDR3 sequences; roughly 52% are singletons. Between the trimmed V and J ends, which lost 7 bases and 5 bases, there was a span of 16 bases. Germline CDR1 SGHTA, CDR2 FQGNSA. The CDR3 is 14 amino acids. Study outcomes and limitations: Unsorted PBMC input precluded a conclusive naive versus antigen-experienced comparison.

The draw of peripheral blood yielded about 10 milliliters from each donor. Whenever a sample was processed, at least 6 million PBMCs were isolated. Material: blood. This sequence originates from a woman in her forties in good health. The chain recombines TRBV7-2 with TRBJ2-3, with D perhaps assigned TRBD1 or TRBD2 (5 bases each). As DNA, the CDR3 is TGTGCCAGCAAATTGCGAGGGGCGGGAGATACGCAGTATTTT. Residues: CASKLRGAGDTQYF.